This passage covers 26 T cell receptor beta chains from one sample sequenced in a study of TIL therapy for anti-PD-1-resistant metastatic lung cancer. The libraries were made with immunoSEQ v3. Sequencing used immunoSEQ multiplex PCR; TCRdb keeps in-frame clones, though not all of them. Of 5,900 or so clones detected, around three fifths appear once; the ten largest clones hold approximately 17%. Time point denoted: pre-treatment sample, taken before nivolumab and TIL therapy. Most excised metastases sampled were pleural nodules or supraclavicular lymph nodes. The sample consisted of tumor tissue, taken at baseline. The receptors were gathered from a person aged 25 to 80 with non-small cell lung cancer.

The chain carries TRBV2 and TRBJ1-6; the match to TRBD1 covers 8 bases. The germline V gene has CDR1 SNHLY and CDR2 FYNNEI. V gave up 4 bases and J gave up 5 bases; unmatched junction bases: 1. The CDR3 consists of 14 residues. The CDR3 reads CASSVDRDNSPLHF. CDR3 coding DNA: TGTGCCAGCAGTGTGGACAGGGATAATTCACCCCTCCACTTT.

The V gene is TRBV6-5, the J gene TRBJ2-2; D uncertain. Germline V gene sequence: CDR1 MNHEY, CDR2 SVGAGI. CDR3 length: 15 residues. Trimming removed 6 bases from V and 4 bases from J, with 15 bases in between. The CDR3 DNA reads TGTGCCAGCAGCCTCCGGCAAGCCCCCACCGGGGAGCTGTTTTTT. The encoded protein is CASSLRQAPTGELFF.

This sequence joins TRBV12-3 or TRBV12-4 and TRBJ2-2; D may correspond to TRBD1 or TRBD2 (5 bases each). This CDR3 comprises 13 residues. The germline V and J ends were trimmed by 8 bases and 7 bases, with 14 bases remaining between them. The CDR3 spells CASLYGGHGELFF. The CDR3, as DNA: TGTGCCAGCCTATATGGGGGTCACGGGGAGCTGTTTTTT.

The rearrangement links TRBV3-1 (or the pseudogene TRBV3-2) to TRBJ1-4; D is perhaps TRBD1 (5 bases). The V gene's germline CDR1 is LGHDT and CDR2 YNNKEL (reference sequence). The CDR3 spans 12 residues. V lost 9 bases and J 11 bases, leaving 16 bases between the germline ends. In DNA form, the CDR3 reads TGTGCCAGGAACCGGAACCGGGACAAACTGTTTTTT. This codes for CARNRNRDKLFF.

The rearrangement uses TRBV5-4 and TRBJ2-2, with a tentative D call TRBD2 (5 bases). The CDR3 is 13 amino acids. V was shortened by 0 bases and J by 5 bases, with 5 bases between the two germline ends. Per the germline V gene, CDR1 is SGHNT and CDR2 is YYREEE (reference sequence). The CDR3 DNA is TGTGCCAGCAGCTTGGGAGGGACCGGGGAGCTGTTTTTT. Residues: CASSLGGTGELFF.

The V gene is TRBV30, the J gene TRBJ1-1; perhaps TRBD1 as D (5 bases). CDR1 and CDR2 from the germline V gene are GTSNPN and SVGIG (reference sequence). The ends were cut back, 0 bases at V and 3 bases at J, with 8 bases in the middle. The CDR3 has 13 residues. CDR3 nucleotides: TGTGCCTGGAGTGTACAGGACCACACTGAAGCTTTCTTT. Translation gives CAWSVQDHTEAFF.

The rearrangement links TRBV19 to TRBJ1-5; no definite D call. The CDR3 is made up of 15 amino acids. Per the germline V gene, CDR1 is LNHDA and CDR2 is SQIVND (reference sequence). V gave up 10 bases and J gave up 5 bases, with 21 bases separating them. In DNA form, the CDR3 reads TGTGCCACCAACTTTGGTGGTGGTGATTATCAGCCCCAGCATTTT. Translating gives CATNFGGGDYQPQHF.

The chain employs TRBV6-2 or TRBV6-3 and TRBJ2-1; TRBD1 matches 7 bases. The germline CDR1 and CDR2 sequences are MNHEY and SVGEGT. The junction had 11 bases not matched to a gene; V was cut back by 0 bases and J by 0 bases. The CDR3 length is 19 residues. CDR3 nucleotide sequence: TGTGCCAGCAGTTACTCGTACAGGGGCGTATTGAGCTCCTACAATGAGCAGTTCTTC. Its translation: CASSYSYRGVLSSYNEQFF.

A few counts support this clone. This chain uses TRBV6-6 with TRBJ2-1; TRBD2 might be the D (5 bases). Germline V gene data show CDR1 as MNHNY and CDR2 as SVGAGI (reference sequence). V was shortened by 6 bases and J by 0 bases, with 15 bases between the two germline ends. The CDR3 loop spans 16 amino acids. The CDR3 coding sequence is TGTGCCAGCAGCTACCTCCTCAGCGGCTCCTACAATGAGCAGTTCTTC. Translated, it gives CASSYLLSGSYNEQFF.

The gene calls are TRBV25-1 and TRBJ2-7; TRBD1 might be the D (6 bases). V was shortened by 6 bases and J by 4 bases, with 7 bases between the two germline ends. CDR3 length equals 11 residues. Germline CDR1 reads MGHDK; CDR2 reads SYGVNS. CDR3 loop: CASSRGYEQYF. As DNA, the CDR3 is TGTGCCAGCAGCAGGGGATACGAGCAGTACTTC.

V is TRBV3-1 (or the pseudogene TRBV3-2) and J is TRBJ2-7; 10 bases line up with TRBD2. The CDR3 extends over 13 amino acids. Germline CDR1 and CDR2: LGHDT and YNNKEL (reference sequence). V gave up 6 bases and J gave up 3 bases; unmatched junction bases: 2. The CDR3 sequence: CASRPSGGYEQYV. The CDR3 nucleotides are TGTGCCAGCAGGCCTAGCGGGGGCTACGAGCAGTACGTC.

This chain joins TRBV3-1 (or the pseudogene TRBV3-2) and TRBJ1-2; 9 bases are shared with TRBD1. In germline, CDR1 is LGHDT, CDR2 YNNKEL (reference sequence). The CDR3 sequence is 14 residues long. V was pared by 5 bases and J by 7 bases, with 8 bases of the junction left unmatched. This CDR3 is CASSFRTGVTGYTF. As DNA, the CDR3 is TGTGCCAGCAGCTTCCGGACAGGGGTCACTGGCTACACCTTC.

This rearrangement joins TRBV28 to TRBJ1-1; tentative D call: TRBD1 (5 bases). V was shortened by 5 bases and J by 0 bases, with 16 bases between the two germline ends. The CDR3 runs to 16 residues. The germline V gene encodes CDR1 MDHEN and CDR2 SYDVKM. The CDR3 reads CASSLPWGGMNTEAFF. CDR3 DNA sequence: TGTGCCAGCAGTCTCCCCTGGGGGGGAATGAACACTGAAGCTTTCTTT.

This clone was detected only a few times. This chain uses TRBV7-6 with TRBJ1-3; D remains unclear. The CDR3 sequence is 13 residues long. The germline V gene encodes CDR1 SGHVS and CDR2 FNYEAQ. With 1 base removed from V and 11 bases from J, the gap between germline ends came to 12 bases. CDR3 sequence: CASSLEDLSSIYF. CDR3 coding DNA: TGTGCCAGCAGCTTAGAAGACCTATCGTCCATATATTTT.

CDR3 loop: CASSSLGGWGAGYTF. For the CDR3, the DNA is TGTGCCAGCAGCTCGCTCGGGGGCTGGGGGGCTGGCTACACCTTC. J is TRBJ1-2 and V is TRBV7-9, with D tentatively TRBD1 (6 bases). Trimming removed 4 bases from V and 7 bases from J, with 19 bases in between. Germline V gene lookup returns CDR1 SEHNR and CDR2 FQNEAQ (reference sequence). The CDR3 sequence is 15 residues long.

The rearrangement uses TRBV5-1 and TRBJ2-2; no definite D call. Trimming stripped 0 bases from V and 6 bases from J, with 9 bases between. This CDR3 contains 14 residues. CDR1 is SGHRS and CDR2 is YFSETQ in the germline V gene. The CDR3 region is CASSLGAEAGELFF. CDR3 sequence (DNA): TGCGCCAGCAGCTTGGGGGCAGAGGCCGGGGAGCTGTTTTTT. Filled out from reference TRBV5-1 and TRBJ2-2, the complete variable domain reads KAGVTQTPRYLIKTRGQQVTLSCSPISGHRSVSWYQQTPGQGLQFLFEYFSETQRNKGNFPGRFSGRQFSNSRSEMNVSTLELGDSALYLCASSLGAEAGELFFGEGSRLTVL.

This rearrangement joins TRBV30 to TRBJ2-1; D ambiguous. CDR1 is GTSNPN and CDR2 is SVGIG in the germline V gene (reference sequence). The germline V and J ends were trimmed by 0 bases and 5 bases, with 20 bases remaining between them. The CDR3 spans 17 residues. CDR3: CAWSVPNHYSYNNEQFF. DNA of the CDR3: TGTGCCTGGAGTGTACCCAATCACTACTCGTACAACAATGAGCAGTTCTTC. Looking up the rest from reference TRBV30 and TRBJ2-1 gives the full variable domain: SQTIHQWPATLVQPVGSPLSLECTVEGTSNPNLYWYRQAAGRGLQLLFYSVGIGQISSEVPQNLSASRPQDRQFILSSKKLLLSDSGFYLCAWSVPNHYSYNNEQFFGPGTRLTVL.

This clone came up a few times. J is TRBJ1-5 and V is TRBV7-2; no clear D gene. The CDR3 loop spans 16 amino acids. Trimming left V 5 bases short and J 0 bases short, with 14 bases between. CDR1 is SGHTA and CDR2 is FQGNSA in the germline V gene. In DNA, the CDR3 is TGTGCCAGCAGCCCACCCGGCGGCCATAGCAATCAGCCCCAGCATTTT. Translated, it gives CASSPPGGHSNQPQHF.

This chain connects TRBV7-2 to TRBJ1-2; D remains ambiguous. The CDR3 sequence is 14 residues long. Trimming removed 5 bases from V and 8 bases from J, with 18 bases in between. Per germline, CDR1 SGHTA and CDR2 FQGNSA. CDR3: CASSPGEGLWGYTF. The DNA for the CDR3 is TGTGCCAGCAGCCCCGGTGAGGGCCTATGGGGCTACACCTTC.

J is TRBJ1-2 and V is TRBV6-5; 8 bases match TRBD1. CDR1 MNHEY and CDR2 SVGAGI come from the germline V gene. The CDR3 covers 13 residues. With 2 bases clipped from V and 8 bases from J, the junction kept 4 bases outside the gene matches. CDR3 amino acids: CASSYDRGRGYTF. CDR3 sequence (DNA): TGTGCCAGCAGTTACGACAGGGGACGGGGCTACACCTTC.

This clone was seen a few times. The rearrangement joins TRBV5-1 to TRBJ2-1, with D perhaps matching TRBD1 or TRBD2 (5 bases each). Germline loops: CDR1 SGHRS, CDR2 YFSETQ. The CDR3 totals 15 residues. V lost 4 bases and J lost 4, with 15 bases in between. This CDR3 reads CASSQGESPYNEQFF. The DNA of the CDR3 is TGCGCCAGCAGCCAGGGAGAGTCCCCTTACAATGAGCAGTTCTTC.

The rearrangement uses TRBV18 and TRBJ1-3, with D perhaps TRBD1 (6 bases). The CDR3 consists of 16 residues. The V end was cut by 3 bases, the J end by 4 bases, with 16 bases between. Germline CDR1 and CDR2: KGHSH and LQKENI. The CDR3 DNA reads TGTGCCAGCTCACCTCAAAAGACAGGACGGGGAAACACCATATATTTT. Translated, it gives CASSPQKTGRGNTIYF. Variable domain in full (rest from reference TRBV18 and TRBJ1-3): NAGVMQNPRHLVRRRGQEARLRCSPMKGHSHVYWYRQLPEEGLKFMVYLQKENIIDESGMPKERFSAEFPKEGPSILRIQQVVRGDSAAYFCASSPQKTGRGNTIYFGEGSWLTVV.

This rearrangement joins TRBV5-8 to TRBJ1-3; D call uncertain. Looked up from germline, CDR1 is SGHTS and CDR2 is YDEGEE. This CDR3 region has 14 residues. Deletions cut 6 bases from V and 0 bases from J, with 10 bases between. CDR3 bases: TGTGCCAGCACCTTAGATCGCTCTGGAAACACCATATATTTT. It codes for CASTLDRSGNTIYF.

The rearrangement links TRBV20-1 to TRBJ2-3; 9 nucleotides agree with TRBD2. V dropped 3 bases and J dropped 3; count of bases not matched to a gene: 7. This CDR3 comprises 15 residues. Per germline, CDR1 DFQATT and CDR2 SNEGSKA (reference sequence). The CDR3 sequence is CSASAGGPITDTQYF. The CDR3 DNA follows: TGCAGTGCTAGTGCGGGGGGGCCGATTACAGATACGCAGTATTTT.

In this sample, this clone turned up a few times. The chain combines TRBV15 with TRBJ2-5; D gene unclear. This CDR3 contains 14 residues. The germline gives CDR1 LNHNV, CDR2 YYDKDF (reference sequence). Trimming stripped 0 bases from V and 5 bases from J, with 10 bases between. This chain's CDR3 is CATSRERARETQYF. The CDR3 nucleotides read TGTGCCACCAGCAGAGAACGGGCGAGGGAGACCCAGTACTTC.

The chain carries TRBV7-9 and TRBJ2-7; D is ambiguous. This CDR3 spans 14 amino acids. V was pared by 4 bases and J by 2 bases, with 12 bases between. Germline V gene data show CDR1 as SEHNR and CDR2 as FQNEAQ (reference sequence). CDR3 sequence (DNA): TGTGCCAGCAGCTACGGTCACGGACCCTACGAGCAGTACTTC. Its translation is CASSYGHGPYEQYF.